This T cell receptor (beta chain) was documented in a study of spatial heterogeneity in lung cancer. Time point denoted: sample taken at primary tumor resection. TCRdb processed the 5' RACE reads anew with MiXCR; each CDR3 protein has one entry. The sample yields approximately 44,000 distinct CDR3 sequences, approximately 13% seen once. The CDR3 consists of 12 residues. Germline CDR1 and CDR2: MNHEY and SVGEGT. V was cut by 5 bases and J by 7 bases, with 8 bases left in between. The sequencing used PBMCs, collected at surgery. The origin of this receptor is a male donor with early-stage non-small cell lung cancer. The J gene is TRBJ2-2, the V gene TRBV6-2 or TRBV6-3; D unresolved. CDR3 nucleotides: TGTGCCAGCAGTCCCCCCCTCGGGGAGCTGTTTTTT. Protein: CASSPPLGELFF.